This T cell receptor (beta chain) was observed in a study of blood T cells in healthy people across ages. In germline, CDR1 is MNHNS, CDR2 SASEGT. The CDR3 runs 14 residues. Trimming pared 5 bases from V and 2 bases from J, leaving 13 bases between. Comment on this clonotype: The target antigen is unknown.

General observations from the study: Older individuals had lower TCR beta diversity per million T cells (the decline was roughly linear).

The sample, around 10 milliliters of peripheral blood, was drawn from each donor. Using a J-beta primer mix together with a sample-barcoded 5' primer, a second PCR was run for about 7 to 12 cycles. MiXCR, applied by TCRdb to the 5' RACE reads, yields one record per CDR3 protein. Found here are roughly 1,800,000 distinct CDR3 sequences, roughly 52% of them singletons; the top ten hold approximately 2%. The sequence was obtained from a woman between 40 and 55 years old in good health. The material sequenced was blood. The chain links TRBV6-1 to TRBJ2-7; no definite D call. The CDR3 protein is CASSPRRPPYEQYF. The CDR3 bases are TGTGCCAGCAGTCCTCGACGGCCGCCCTACGAGCAGTACTTC.